The clone carrying this T cell receptor (beta chain) has only a few counts. Its specificity is not known. Assay: immunoSEQ multiplex PCR; the TCRdb copy retains only in-frame clones and omits some. The sample has over 4,500 clones; 80% to 85% are singletons. This sample was included in a study of T cell repertoires in ileal Crohn's disease. Study overall: Thiopurines (11) or anti-TNF agents (roughly 18) were given postoperatively to about half. Points from the study as a whole: Sorted CD8 T cells held more high-frequency clones than CD4. Compared with non-smokers, active smokers at surgery showed more clonal expansions. Every patient over 26.8% clonality showed endoscopic recurrence.

Time point described: neoterminal ileum biopsy at postoperative endoscopy, about 6 months after surgery. The CDR3 is 16 amino acids. Germline values: CDR1 SGDLS, CDR2 YYNGEE. The ends lost 4 bases at V and 6 bases at J; junction bases unmatched: 9. The sequencing input was ileal tissue. The sequence was obtained from an adult with Crohn's disease. The chain couples TRBV9 to TRBJ2-3, with 12 bases matching TRBD2. As DNA, the CDR3 is TGTGCCAGCAGCCCTCGGACTAGCGGGATGCAGGATACGCAGTATTTT. Its protein product is CASSPRTSGMQDTQYF.